This paragraph reports one T cell receptor beta chain. Clones were sequenced by immunoSEQ multiplex PCR, and TCRdb holds only the in-frame ones, with some missing. The sample carries about 150,000 clones, about 86% recorded once. This specimen comes from a study of blood T cell repertoires in COVID-19. Trimming removed 5 bases from V and 4 bases from J, with 16 bases in between. The CDR3 is made up of 15 amino acids. CDR1 is SGHVS and CDR2 is FNYEAQ in the germline V gene. The rearrangement links TRBV7-6 to TRBJ2-3; no definite D call. The TCR comes from a man aged 65 to 85 with acute or convalescent COVID-19. Sample: peripheral blood. The CDR3 DNA reads as TGTGCCAGCAGCCCCAACCCCGCCCGGGCAGATACGCAGTATTTT. Protein product: CASSPNPARADTQYF.